This T cell receptor (beta chain) was identified during a study of cytomegalovirus exposure and HLA in healthy donors. There are 16 residues in the CDR3. Germline CDR1 reads SNHLY; CDR2 reads FYNNEI. V lost 1 base and J lost 0; bases outside the gene matches: 2. With 60 Vbeta and 13 Jbeta primers, the PCR was carried out. Original analysis: A later analysis tallied roughly 77 million unique TCR beta chains, approximately 11 million of them shared. Some clones are missing from TCRdb's copy, which holds only in-frame ones; the method was immunoSEQ multiplex PCR. That table supplies the V and J calls and clone size; D and trimming were determined from the DNA. The sample has nearly 110,000 clones, approximately 80% seen once; the top ten hold around 4%.

This clonotype originated in a male donor in good health and CMV-seronegative. The J gene is TRBJ2-3, the V gene TRBV2; 9 nucleotides agree with TRBD2. Sequenced input: PBMCs. The CDR3 DNA reads as TGTGCCAGCAGTGAAGTAGCGGGAGTAAGCACAGATACGCAGTATTTT. This codes for CASSEVAGVSTDTQYF.